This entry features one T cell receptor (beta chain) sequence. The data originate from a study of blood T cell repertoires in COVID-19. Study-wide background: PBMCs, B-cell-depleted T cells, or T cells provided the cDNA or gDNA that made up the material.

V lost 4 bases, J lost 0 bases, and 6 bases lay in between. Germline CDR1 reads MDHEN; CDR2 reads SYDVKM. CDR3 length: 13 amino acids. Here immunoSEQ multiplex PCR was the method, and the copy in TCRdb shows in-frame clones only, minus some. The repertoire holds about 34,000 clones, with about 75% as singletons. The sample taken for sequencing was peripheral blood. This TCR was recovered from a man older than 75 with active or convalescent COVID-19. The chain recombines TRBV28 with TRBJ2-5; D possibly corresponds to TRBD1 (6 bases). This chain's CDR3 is CASSWDNQETQYF. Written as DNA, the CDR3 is TGTGCCAGCAGTTGGGACAACCAAGAGACCCAGTACTTC. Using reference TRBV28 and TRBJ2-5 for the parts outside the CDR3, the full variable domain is DVKVTQSSRYLVKRTGEKVFLECVQDMDHENMFWYRQDPGLGLRLIYFSYDVKMKEKGDIPEGYSVSREKKERFSLILESASTNQTSMYLCASSWDNQETQYFGPGTRLLVL.